This T cell receptor (beta chain) was observed in a study of T cells in narcolepsy. Points on this clone: Its antigen is currently unknown.

Overall study findings and caveats: Autoreactive clone sequences were missing from some blood memory CD4+ repertoires.

Data came from immunoSEQ multiplex PCR; TCRdb stores just in-frame clones and leaves some out. The repertoire consists of 30,000 to 35,000 clones, with around 80% occurring once and the leading ten covering around 1%. Per the germline V gene, CDR1 is LGHNA and CDR2 is YSLEER. Trimming left V 0 bases short and J 1 base short, with 18 bases between. The length of the CDR3 is 18 residues. The chain uses TRBV4-3 and TRBJ1-2; D ambiguous. The source material was memory (CD45RA-) CD4+ T cells from blood. The sequence came from a human donor in good health. CDR3 loop: CASSQDLERQVYNYGYTF. The CDR3 DNA follows: TGCGCCAGCAGCCAAGATTTGGAAAGGCAGGTGTATAACTATGGCTACACCTTC.